Presented here are 25 T cell receptor beta chains from one specimen sequenced in a study of blood T cells in healthy people across ages. A second PCR, run for roughly 6 to 11 cycles, used a sample-barcoded 5' primer plus a J-beta primer mix. A single record per CDR3 protein comes from TCRdb applying MiXCR to the 5' RACE reads. The sample consists of 870,000 or so distinct CDR3 sequences, 25% to 35% of them appearing once. The sequenced material came from blood. The receptors come from a woman aged 80 or older in good health.

This clonotype was found a few times. The chain has TRBV5-1 and TRBJ1-2; tentative D call: TRBD1 (5 bases). The germline V gene encodes CDR1 SGHRS and CDR2 YFSETQ. Between the trimmed V and J ends, which lost 4 bases and 6 bases, there was a span of 19 bases. The CDR3 consists of 15 residues. CDR3 sequence reads: CASSPAGQTKHGYTF. CDR3 bases: TGCGCCAGCAGCCCGGCGGGGCAGACCAAGCATGGCTACACCTTC. The whole variable domain, remainder taken from reference TRBV5-1 and TRBJ1-2, is KAGVTQTPRYLIKTRGQQVTLSCSPISGHRSVSWYQQTPGQGLQFLFEYFSETQRNKGNFPGRFSGRQFSNSRSEMNVSTLELGDSALYLCASSPAGQTKHGYTFGSGTRLTVV.

This clonotype was seen more than once but under ten times. The J gene is TRBJ2-2, the V gene TRBV5-5; D uncertain. V lost 3 bases and J 4 bases, leaving 10 bases between the germline ends. Germline V gives CDR1 SGHKS, CDR2 YYEKEE (reference sequence). There are 14 residues in the CDR3. CDR3 in DNA: TGTGCCAGCAGCTCATTCCAGGTCACCGGGGAGCTGTTTTTT. It is translated as CASSSFQVTGELFF.

This clonotype was counted only a few times. V is TRBV18 and J is TRBJ2-5, with D unresolved. The CDR3 loop spans 12 amino acids. The germline CDR1 and CDR2 sequences are KGHSH and LQKENI. Trimming took 2 bases from V and 11 from J, leaving 12 bases between them. As DNA, the CDR3 is TGTGCCAGCTCACCAGGCAGCCATGAGCAGTACTTC. Translation: CASSPGSHEQYF. The full variable domain, its missing parts supplied by reference TRBV18 and TRBJ2-5, is NAGVMQNPRHLVRRRGQEARLRCSPMKGHSHVYWYRQLPEEGLKFMVYLQKENIIDESGMPKERFSAEFPKEGPSILRIQQVVRGDSAAYFCASSPGSHEQYFGPGTRLLVL.

This clonotype was counted ten times or more. The V call is TRBV27, the J call TRBJ2-5, with a tentative D call TRBD1 (7 bases). The CDR3 sequence is 13 residues long. Germline CDR1 reads MNHEY; CDR2 reads SMNVEV (reference sequence). V lost 2 bases and J lost 10, with 14 bases in between. Here the CDR3 reads CASSLAGQSIQYF. CDR3 DNA sequence: TGTGCCAGCAGTTTAGCGGGACAGAGCATCCAGTACTTC.

At least ten counts were recorded for this clonotype. The chain uses TRBV27 and TRBJ2-1; no clear D gene. The CDR3 is 13 residues long. CDR1 and CDR2 (germline): MNHEY, SMNVEV (reference sequence). Trimming shortened V by 2 bases and J by 9 bases, and 11 bases separated the two germline ends. CDR3 region: CASSLGDYGEQFF. As DNA, the CDR3 is TGTGCCAGCAGTTTAGGGGATTACGGTGAGCAGTTCTTC.

In this sample, this clonotype turned up many times. V and J are TRBV5-1 and TRBJ2-4; D is uncertain. The J call is in doubt because the DNA end fits TRBJ2-7 better. Per germline, CDR1 SGHRS and CDR2 YFSETQ. The CDR3 is 12 amino acids. The CDR3 DNA reads as TGCGCCAGCAGCACGGGCTCCTACGAGCAGTACTTC. It yields the protein CASSTGSYEQYF.

In this sample, this clonotype turned up once. The V gene is TRBV7-8, the J gene TRBJ1-3, with D tentatively TRBD1 (6 bases). This CDR3 is built from 15 residues. The germline V gene has CDR1 SGHVS and CDR2 FQNEAQ. Trimming removed 5 bases from V and 0 bases from J, with 11 bases in between. The CDR3 here is CASSLTGLSGNTIYF. In DNA, the CDR3 is TGTGCCAGCAGCCTTACAGGGCTCTCTGGAAACACCATATATTTT.

The chain is built from TRBV3-1 and TRBJ2-5; TRBD1 matches 7 bases. The CDR3 sequence is 15 residues long. From germline, CDR1 is LGHDT and CDR2 YNNKEL (reference sequence). The J segment lost 11 bases and the V segment lost 4 bases, leaving 16 bases of the junction unmatched. This CDR3 reads CASSLTGTVICVQYF. The CDR3 nucleotides are TGTGCCAGCAGCCTTACCGGGACAGTAATCTGCGTGCAGTACTTC.

Only a few counts were recorded for this clonotype. V gene TRBV10-3 combines with J gene TRBJ2-7; D possibly uses TRBD1 or TRBD2 (5 bases each). The CDR3 sequence is 16 residues long. The germline CDR1 and CDR2 sequences are ENHRY and SYGVKD. With 3 bases removed from V and 3 bases from J, the gap between germline ends came to 18 bases. CDR3 in DNA: TGTGCCATCAGTGATTCAGGGCGCATCGGGGTCTACGAGCAGTACTTC. Protein product: CAISDSGRIGVYEQYF.

This sequence joins TRBV2 and TRBJ1-6, with 7 nucleotides matching TRBD1. CDR3 length: 14 amino acids. Germline loops: CDR1 SNHLY, CDR2 FYNNEI. V lost 4 bases and J lost 11; bases outside the gene matches: 8. The CDR3 region has the DNA TGTGCCAGCAGTGTTACAGGGGTAGCAACACCCCTCCACTTT. This encodes CASSVTGVATPLHF.

The V and J genes are TRBV20-1 and TRBJ1-5, with D possibly matching TRBD1 (5 bases). Germline V gene data show CDR1 as DFQATT and CDR2 as SNEGSKA (reference sequence). The CDR3 runs to 16 residues. V lost 5 bases and J 4 bases, leaving 21 bases between the germline ends. CDR3: CSASHRRVDGNQPQHF. The CDR3 region has the DNA TGCAGTGCTTCACACAGGAGAGTCGATGGGAATCAGCCCCAGCATTTT.

Notes on this clonotype: This clone may be a read error of a much larger clone one base away. This chain links TRBV7-9 with TRBJ2-5; D might be TRBD2 (7 bases). The CDR3 loop spans 15 amino acids. Trimming took 1 base from V and 7 from J, leaving 16 bases between them. Germline V lookup: CDR1 SEHNR, CDR2 FQNEAQ (reference sequence). CDR3 coding DNA: TGTGCCAGCAGCTTAGACTCGGGGGGCCGGGGGACCCAGTACTTC. Amino acid sequence: CASSLDSGGRGTQYF.

J is TRBJ2-7 and V is TRBV7-9; 9 bases are a match to TRBD1. The length of the CDR3 is 17 residues. Unmatched junction bases numbered 13, after V lost 5 bases and J lost 2 bases. Germline CDR1 is SEHNR and CDR2 is FQNEAQ (reference sequence). The CDR3 DNA sequence: TGTGCCAGCAGCACACCAACGGACAGGGGAGTAACCTACGAGCAGTACTTC. It codes for CASSTPTDRGVTYEQYF.

This clonotype has only a few counts. The V and J genes are TRBV20-1 and TRBJ2-3; the D is unclear. The germline V gene has CDR1 DFQATT and CDR2 SNEGSKA (reference sequence). The CDR3 runs 12 residues. The V gene lost 0 bases and the J gene lost 3 bases, with 4 bases spanning the gap. The CDR3 bases are TGCAGTGCTAGAGATACTACAGATACGCAGTATTTT. Protein product: CSARDTTDTQYF.

This clonotype was recorded a few times. The chain carries TRBV9 and TRBJ1-4; tentatively, D is TRBD1 (6 bases). Germline V CDR1 and CDR2: SGDLS, YYNGEE. The length of the CDR3 is 16 residues. The ends were cut back, 7 bases at V and 6 bases at J, with 22 bases in the middle. DNA for the CDR3: TGTGCCAGCCATCCATCCCCAGAACAGGGTTATGAAAAACTGTTTTTT. It codes for CASHPSPEQGYEKLFF.

This clonotype was picked up one time. The chain combines TRBV7-2 with TRBJ1-1; 9 nucleotides align to TRBD1. Germline values: CDR1 SGHTA, CDR2 FQGNSA. The trim removed 6 bases at V and 3 bases at J, leaving 5 bases unmatched. The CDR3 contains 14 residues. The CDR3 loop reads CASRFTGGDTEAFF. The CDR3, as DNA: TGTGCCAGCAGGTTTACAGGGGGCGACACTGAAGCTTTCTTT.

The sample holds many counts of this clonotype. This chain links TRBV6-2 or TRBV6-3 with TRBJ2-1, with 8 nucleotides matching TRBD2. Germline CDR1 reads MNHEY; CDR2 reads SVGEGT. CDR3 length equals 18 residues. Losses at the gene ends were 4 bases for V and 9 bases for J; bases not matched to a gene: 20. The DNA of the CDR3 is TGTGCCAGCAGTTCAGGCTTGGGGACTAGTCAGATTGCTCCTGAGCAGTTCTTC. Translated, it gives CASSSGLGTSQIAPEQFF.

This clonotype was found many times. The V call is TRBV12-3 or TRBV12-4, the J call TRBJ2-1; TRBD1 matches at 7 bases. The CDR3 runs to 15 residues. V dropped 1 base and J dropped 0; count of bases not matched to a gene: 0. The CDR3 DNA is TGTGCCAGCAGTTTAGGGGACAGCTCCTACAATGAGCAGTTCTTC. Its translation is CASSLGDSSYNEQFF.

To note about this clonotype: A much bigger clone sits one base away, suggesting this may be a read error. This chain joins TRBV6-2 or TRBV6-3 and TRBJ2-5; D gene ambiguous. Trimming cost V 5 bases and J 11 bases, with 12 bases left between them. The length of the CDR3 is 11 residues. Germline V gene lookup returns CDR1 MNHEY and CDR2 SVGEGT. The CDR3 nucleotides read TGTGCCAGCAGTAGCCGGCGGACGCAGTACTTC. Amino acids: CASSSRRTQYF.

This chain joins TRBV7-9 and TRBJ1-4, with 9 bases identical to TRBD1. The germline V gene encodes CDR1 SEHNR and CDR2 FQNEAQ (reference sequence). The CDR3 loop spans 14 amino acids. The V segment lost 7 bases and the J segment 7 bases; nucleotides outside the gene matches: 7. As DNA, the CDR3 is TGTGCCAGCACCGACAGGGGGTACGGTGAAAAACTGTTTTTT. This gives the protein CASTDRGYGEKLFF.

In this sample, this clonotype turned up many times. This chain connects TRBV4-2 to TRBJ2-5, with 8 bases identical to TRBD2. CDR1 and CDR2 (germline): LGHNA, YNFKEQ. Trimming cost V 4 bases and J 0 bases; bases outside gene matches: 4. The CDR3 consists of 15 residues. The CDR3 DNA sequence: TGTGCCAGCAGCCGTAGCGGGGCCTACCAAGAGACCCAGTACTTC. Amino acids: CASSRSGAYQETQYF.

This clonotype occurred once. A clone one base away is much larger, so this may be a read error. The rearrangement joins TRBV6-5 to TRBJ2-3, with TRBD1 matching over 8 bases. In germline, CDR1 is MNHEY, CDR2 SVGAGI. The CDR3 contains 12 residues. The CDR3 sequence is CTSSTDRGTQYF. CDR3 nucleotide sequence: TGTACCAGCAGCACCGACAGGGGAACGCAGTATTTT.

This clonotype has a count of ten or more. This sequence joins TRBV27 and TRBJ2-3; D gene uncertain. The germline V and J ends were trimmed by 1 base and 6 bases, with 11 bases remaining between them. This CDR3 comprises 14 residues. CDR1 and CDR2 from the germline V gene are MNHEY and SMNVEV (reference sequence). CDR3 in amino acids: CASSLFGDRDTQYF. The CDR3 bases are TGTGCCAGCAGTTTATTTGGGGATCGCGATACGCAGTATTTT.

Ten or more counts support this clonotype. The chain joins TRBV6-5 to TRBJ2-7, with D possibly matching TRBD2 (5 bases). Per germline, CDR1 MNHEY and CDR2 SVGAGI. Trimming cost V 7 bases and J 6 bases, with 16 bases left between them. This CDR3 has 13 amino acids. The CDR3 coding sequence is TGTGCCAGCATTGATACGGGGAGCGCCGAGCAGTACTTC. It specifies CASIDTGSAEQYF.

This clonotype was seen many times. The chain joins TRBV10-3 to TRBJ1-1, with D possibly TRBD1 on 6 matching bases. CDR1 and CDR2 (germline): ENHRY, SYGVKD. The V end was cut by 2 bases, the J end by 3 bases, with 16 bases between. The length of the CDR3 is 16 residues. Here the CDR3 reads CAISEGPQGMHTEAFF. CDR3 nucleotides: TGTGCCATCAGTGAGGGCCCTCAGGGGATGCACACTGAAGCTTTCTTT.